The next 24 T cell receptor beta chains were all read from a single sample in a study of blood T cell repertoires in COVID-19. Measured with immunoSEQ multiplex PCR; TCRdb has only the in-frame clones, and not every one. Counted here are 200,000 to 300,000 clones, 70% to 90% occurring once; the ten biggest clones make up 4%. The sample was peripheral blood. The receptors were gathered from a man aged 50-59 years with acute or convalescent COVID-19.

The genes are TRBV28 and TRBJ1-6; D is uncertain. CDR1 is MDHEN and CDR2 is SYDVKM in the germline V gene. V was clipped by 5 bases and J by 8 bases, with 13 bases between them. This CDR3 contains 14 residues. The CDR3 loop reads CASSPDRGYSPLHF. CDR3 nucleotide sequence: TGTGCCAGCAGTCCTGACCGCGGCTATTCACCCCTCCACTTT. Drawing the rest from reference TRBV28 and TRBJ1-6, the complete variable domain is DVKVTQSSRYLVKRTGEKVFLECVQDMDHENMFWYRQDPGLGLRLIYFSYDVKMKEKGDIPEGYSVSREKKERFSLILESASTNQTSMYLCASSPDRGYSPLHFGNGTRLTVT.

The V gene is TRBV5-1, the J gene TRBJ2-7; tentative D call: TRBD1 (6 bases). This CDR3 region has 16 residues. CDR1 and CDR2 (germline): SGHRS, YFSETQ. With 4 bases removed from V and 0 bases from J, the gap between germline ends came to 17 bases. The CDR3 loop is CASSQGQSKSSYEQYF. CDR3 nucleotides: TGCGCCAGCAGCCAAGGACAGTCAAAGAGCTCCTACGAGCAGTACTTC. Filled out from reference TRBV5-1 and TRBJ2-7, the complete variable domain reads KAGVTQTPRYLIKTRGQQVTLSCSPISGHRSVSWYQQTPGQGLQFLFEYFSETQRNKGNFPGRFSGRQFSNSRSEMNVSTLELGDSALYLCASSQGQSKSSYEQYFGPGTRLTVT.

The chain has TRBV5-4 and TRBJ2-7; 7 bases are shared with TRBD1. The junction had 14 bases not matched to a gene; V was cut back by 4 bases and J by 4 bases. There are 16 residues in the CDR3. CDR1 is SGHNT and CDR2 is YYREEE in the germline V gene (reference sequence). The CDR3 loop reads CASSRVTGTDHYEQYF. CDR3 sequence (DNA): TGTGCCAGCAGCCGGGTTACCGGGACAGATCATTACGAGCAGTACTTC. Drawing the rest from reference TRBV5-4 and TRBJ2-7, the complete variable domain is ETGVTQSPTHLIKTRGQQVTLRCSSQSGHNTVSWYQQALGQGPQFIFQYYREEENGRGNFPPRFSGLQFPNYSSELNVNALELDDSALYLCASSRVTGTDHYEQYFGPGTRLTVT.

The chain links TRBV16 to TRBJ1-2; D is undetermined. Trimming cost V 4 bases and J 0 bases, with 12 bases left between them. The CDR3 sequence is 15 residues long. Germline CDR1 and CDR2: KGHSY and FQNENV. For the CDR3, the DNA is TGTGCCAGCAGCCTTAACACCTTTCCTAACTATGGCTACACCTTC. Protein: CASSLNTFPNYGYTF.

Remarks on this clone: Other DNA sequences in this sample translate to the same CDR3. The chain employs TRBV18 and TRBJ2-7; D is unclear. CDR1 is KGHSH, CDR2 LQKENI, per germline. With 6 bases removed from V and 3 bases from J, the gap between germline ends came to 9 bases. The CDR3 runs to 12 residues. The CDR3 nucleotides are TGTGCCAGCTCGCCTAGTCTCTACGAGCAGTACTTC. Its protein product is CASSPSLYEQYF. Full variable domain (rest looked up from reference TRBV18 and TRBJ2-7): NAGVMQNPRHLVRRRGQEARLRCSPMKGHSHVYWYRQLPEEGLKFMVYLQKENIIDESGMPKERFSAEFPKEGPSILRIQQVVRGDSAAYFCASSPSLYEQYFGPGTRLTVT.

This chain uses TRBV15 with TRBJ2-6; 8 nucleotides match TRBD1. Germline lookup yields CDR1 LNHNV and CDR2 YYDKDF (reference sequence). This CDR3 spans 18 amino acids. V was clipped by 5 bases and J by 0 bases; unmatched bases: 9. The CDR3: CATSGPRGLRSGANVLTF. The CDR3 DNA sequence: TGTGCCACCAGCGGTCCCAGGGGGCTACGCTCTGGGGCCAACGTCCTGACTTTC.

The rearrangement uses TRBV27 and TRBJ2-7; 9 bases line up with TRBD1. V gave up 7 bases and J gave up 1 base; unmatched junction bases: 2. Germline assignment: CDR1 MNHEY and CDR2 SMNVEV (reference sequence). This CDR3 spans 13 amino acids. CDR3 amino acids: CASKGQGSYEQYF. The CDR3 DNA sequence: TGTGCCAGCAAGGGACAGGGATCCTACGAGCAGTACTTC.

This clone was seen only once. The genes are TRBV18 and TRBJ1-4; D gene ambiguous. This CDR3 contains 13 residues. Germline assignment: CDR1 KGHSH and CDR2 LQKENI. V was clipped by 3 bases and J by 3 bases, with 5 bases between them. CDR3 sequence reads: CASSPQSNEKLFF. The CDR3 coding sequence is TGTGCCAGCTCACCCCAGTCTAATGAAAAACTGTTTTTT.

The table lists this clone with a few counts. This sequence joins TRBV6-6 and TRBJ2-7; D might be TRBD2 (6 bases). Germline loops: CDR1 MNHNY, CDR2 SVGAGI (reference sequence). Trimming took off 2 bases at V and 7 bases at J, with 15 bases between the two ends. The CDR3 is 14 amino acids. CDR3 residues: CASSYIRGSGEQYF. The DNA of the CDR3 is TGTGCCAGCAGTTACATTCGGGGGTCGGGGGAGCAGTACTTC.

The rearrangement links TRBV19 to TRBJ2-1; D uncertain. V lost 3 bases and J lost 0, with 12 bases in between. The CDR3 contains 16 residues. Germline CDR1 is LNHDA and CDR2 is SQIVND (reference sequence). Here the CDR3 reads CASSIGQRHSYNEQFF. CDR3 nucleotides: TGTGCCAGTAGTATTGGGCAGAGACACTCCTACAATGAGCAGTTCTTC.

This clone was picked up a small number of times. The chain links TRBV5-6 to TRBJ1-2; possibly TRBD1 for D (5 bases). Germline V CDR1 and CDR2: SGHDT, YYEEEE. The CDR3 has 15 amino acids. V was clipped by 4 bases and J by 4 bases, with 17 bases between them. CDR3 region: CASSKDGSGRYGYTF. Written as DNA, the CDR3 is TGTGCCAGCAGCAAGGACGGCTCAGGGCGCTATGGCTACACCTTC.

V and J are TRBV6-5 and TRBJ1-2; 8 bases agree with TRBD1. Germline CDR1 MNHEY, CDR2 SVGAGI. The V segment lost 7 bases and the J segment 10 bases; nucleotides outside the gene matches: 11. The CDR3 contains 13 residues. DNA of the CDR3: TGTGCCAGCACCTCAGGACAGGGAGGAGACTACACCTTC. The encoded protein is CASTSGQGGDYTF.

In this sample, this clone turned up once. This rearrangement joins TRBV7-3 to TRBJ1-1; 8 bases agree with TRBD1. The germline CDR1 and CDR2 sequences are SGHTA and FQGTGA. The CDR3 contains 16 residues. Germline trimming cut 2 bases from V and 3 bases from J; bases unmatched to any gene: 8. The CDR3 region is CASSLGTGRGHTEAFF. The CDR3 DNA is TGTGCCAGCAGCTTAGGGACAGGCCGCGGGCACACTGAAGCTTTCTTT.

The chain carries TRBV7-2 and TRBJ2-1; a weak D match, TRBD2 (5 bases). Trimming took 4 bases from V and 6 from J, leaving 10 bases between them. The germline gives CDR1 SGHTA, CDR2 FQGNSA. The CDR3 contains 13 residues. CDR3 in DNA: TGTGCCAGCAGCTCGGCGGGTAGCAATGAGCAGTTCTTC. It encodes CASSSAGSNEQFF.

V gene TRBV10-3 combines with J gene TRBJ2-7; TRBD1 matches 7 bases. The V segment lost 5 bases and the J segment 1 base; nucleotides outside the gene matches: 8. CDR3 length equals 15 residues. CDR1 ENHRY and CDR2 SYGVKD come from the germline V gene. CDR3: CAISLDRVASYEQYF. The CDR3 DNA follows: TGTGCCATCAGTTTAGACAGGGTAGCGTCCTACGAGCAGTACTTC.

The gene calls are TRBV18 and TRBJ2-7; TRBD1 agrees at 7 bases. The CDR3 spans 17 residues. J gave up 0 bases and V 3 bases, and 11 bases lay outside the gene matches. Germline V gene data show CDR1 as KGHSH and CDR2 as LQKENI. DNA for the CDR3: TGTGCCAGCTCACCTTTTGGTGGGGACAGAAGCTCCTACGAGCAGTACTTC. Translation gives CASSPFGGDRSSYEQYF. The entire variable domain, with the rest obtained from reference TRBV18 and TRBJ2-7, is as follows: NAGVMQNPRHLVRRRGQEARLRCSPMKGHSHVYWYRQLPEEGLKFMVYLQKENIIDESGMPKERFSAEFPKEGPSILRIQQVVRGDSAAYFCASSPFGGDRSSYEQYFGPGTRLTVT.

The rearrangement joins TRBV6-5 to TRBJ2-7, with a possible D match to TRBD1 (5 bases). CDR3 length: 12 residues. Between the trimmed V and J ends, which lost 4 bases and 6 bases, there was a span of 10 bases. The germline V gene has CDR1 MNHEY and CDR2 SVGAGI. This CDR3 reads CASSSGFGEQYF. As DNA, the CDR3 is TGTGCCAGCAGTTCAGGGTTTGGCGAGCAGTACTTC.

V is TRBV5-4 and J is TRBJ2-5, with D perhaps TRBD1 (5 bases). Germline CDR1 is SGHNT and CDR2 is YYREEE (reference sequence). The CDR3 sequence is 14 residues long. Trimming pared 0 bases from V and 2 bases from J, leaving 8 bases between. CDR3 amino acids: CASSLVGRQETQYF. For the CDR3, the DNA is TGTGCCAGCAGCTTGGTGGGGCGTCAAGAGACCCAGTACTTC.

The chain recombines TRBV19 with TRBJ2-2; 7 nucleotides align to TRBD1. The length of the CDR3 is 14 residues. The V segment lost 3 bases and the J segment 7 bases; nucleotides outside the gene matches: 5. CDR1 and CDR2 (germline): LNHDA, SQIVND (reference sequence). The chain's CDR3 is CASSIPQGFGELFF. DNA for the CDR3: TGTGCCAGTAGTATCCCACAGGGGTTCGGGGAGCTGTTTTTT. Drawing the rest from reference TRBV19 and TRBJ2-2, the complete variable domain is DGGITQSPKYLFRKEGQNVTLSCEQNLNHDAMYWYRQDPGQGLRLIYYSQIVNDFQKGDIAEGYSVSREKKESFPLTVTSAQKNPTAFYLCASSIPQGFGELFFGEGSRLTVL.

The chain recombines TRBV24-1 with TRBJ2-1, with 12 positions matching TRBD2. This CDR3 contains 19 residues. J gave up 9 bases and V 2 bases, and 16 bases lay outside the gene matches. Germline values: CDR1 KGHDR, CDR2 SFDVKD. This CDR3 reads CATSDSPRRLAGVSGEQFF. CDR3 DNA sequence: TGTGCCACCAGTGATTCCCCCCGGAGACTAGCGGGAGTATCGGGTGAGCAGTTCTTC.

V gene TRBV29-1 combines with J gene TRBJ2-2; 12 bases fit TRBD1. There are 19 residues in the CDR3. The V gene end was trimmed by 5 bases and the J gene end by 2 bases; junction bases not matched to a gene: 15. Germline values: CDR1 SQVTM, CDR2 ANQGSEA. DNA of the CDR3: TGCAGCGTTTTAACGCGACCGGGACAGGGGGCGTCCAACACCGGGGAGCTGTTTTTT. Its translation: CSVLTRPGQGASNTGELFF.

V is TRBV28 and J is TRBJ2-1; 7 bases map to TRBD2. Germline-derived CDR1 and CDR2 are MDHEN and SYDVKM. The CDR3 is made up of 14 amino acids. After removal of 7 bases from V and 2 bases from J, the junction contained 5 bases not matched to a gene. The CDR3 nucleotides are TGTGCCAGCATTAGCGGGTTTACCTACAATGAGCAGTTCTTC. It specifies CASISGFTYNEQFF.

This chain connects TRBV9 to TRBJ2-1, with D tentatively TRBD2 (7 bases). The CDR3 sequence is 17 residues long. CDR1 and CDR2 from the germline V gene are SGDLS and YYNGEE. V shed 3 bases and J shed 2 bases, with 18 bases lying between them. CDR3 bases: TGTGCCAGCAGCGCCGAAATTCGGGGGGCCACCTACAATGAGCAGTTCTTC. Encoded protein: CASSAEIRGATYNEQFF.

The rearrangement links TRBV14 to TRBJ2-7; D might be TRBD1 (5 bases). The germline V gene encodes CDR1 SGHDN and CDR2 FVKESK. Between the trimmed V and J ends, which lost 3 bases and 2 bases, there was a span of 11 bases. The CDR3 covers 14 residues. The CDR3 DNA reads as TGTGCCAGCAGCCATCCCCAGGGTACCTACGAGCAGTACTTC. Its translation is CASSHPQGTYEQYF. Complete variable domain (other parts from reference TRBV14 and TRBJ2-7): EAGVTQFPSHSVIEKGQTVTLRCDPISGHDNLYWYRRVMGKEIKFLLHFVKESKQDESGMPNNRFLAERTGGTYSTLKVQPAELEDSGVYFCASSHPQGTYEQYFGPGTRLTVT.